The entry below gives a single T cell receptor beta chain sequence along with its context. The target antigen is unknown. This sample is part of a study of cytomegalovirus exposure and HLA in healthy donors. This CDR3 is built from 15 residues. Germline lookup yields CDR1 WNHNN and CDR2 SYGVQD (reference sequence). Between the trimmed V and J ends, which lost 0 bases and 3 bases, there was a span of 8 bases. Healthy bone marrow donors supplied every sample. Study-level points and caveats: A link between a missense DCLRE1C variant and TCR beta V- and J-gene trimming emerged from a later analysis. A further, later analysis showed that HLA-associated TCR beta chains (compared with equally common others) were more clonally expanded. Reported findings show TCR beta sequences accurately forecast HLA-A and HLA-B alleles in most subjects.

PCR amplification relied on 60 Vbeta primers (plus 13 Jbeta primers). Sequenced by immunoSEQ multiplex PCR; TCRdb stores in-frame clones only, minus some. The sample contains approximately 71,000 clones, roughly 70% of which appear only once. The J gene is TRBJ1-4, the V gene TRBV10-1; D is unclear. What was sequenced was PBMCs. This clonotype originated in a woman aged 40 to 50 in good health and CMV-seropositive. The CDR3 DNA is TGCGCCAGCAGTGAGTCCGTCGCGGCTAATGAAAAACTGTTTTTT. It codes for CASSESVAANEKLFF.